Listed below are T cell receptor beta chains from one sample, sequenced in a study of T cells in Graves' hyperthyroidism and ophthalmopathy. TCRdb fed the multiplex PCR reads into MiXCR, producing one record per CDR3 protein. The sample has around 570,000 distinct CDR3 sequences; 15% to 20% are singletons. The specimen was blood. Receptors were obtained from a man aged 35 to 55 with Graves' ophthalmopathy. The CDR3 runs from the conserved cysteine through the conserved F or W.

CDR3 protein: CASSAGTGSGNQPQHF
J gene: TRBJ1-5
V gene: TRBV6-1

CDR3 protein: CASSPFGAEFYEQYF
J gene: TRBJ2-7
V gene: TRBV5-4

CDR3 protein: CASRQRLTGSNEQFF
J gene: TRBJ2-1
V gene: TRBV2

CDR3 protein: CASGGGTGNYGYTF
J gene: TRBJ1-2
V gene: TRBV12-5

CDR3 protein: CASSVDPGGLTDTQYF
J gene: TRBJ2-3
V gene: TRBV9

CDR3 protein: CASSLVRQGARNEQFF
J gene: TRBJ2-1
V gene: TRBV28

CDR3 protein: CASSESPSAGELFF
J gene: TRBJ2-2
V gene: TRBV2

CDR3 protein: CASQGTWASTDTQYF
J gene: TRBJ2-3
V gene: TRBV7-9

CDR3 protein: CASSRITGELFF
J gene: TRBJ2-2
V gene: TRBV6-1

CDR3 protein: CATSDYGSYEQYF
J gene: TRBJ2-7
V gene: TRBV24-1

CDR3 protein: CASRQGASGIYEQYF
J gene: TRBJ2-7
V gene: TRBV19

CDR3 protein: CASTYGYPYEQYF
J gene: TRBJ2-7
V gene: TRBV6-2/TRBV6-3

CDR3 protein: CASSVAASGRGHEQFF
J gene: TRBJ2-1
V gene: TRBV9

CDR3 protein: CAWRFRGGEQYF
J gene: TRBJ2-7
V gene: TRBV30

CDR3 protein: CSARGYPATDTQYF
J gene: TRBJ2-3
V gene: TRBV20-1

CDR3 protein: CASSPTEYSNQPQHF
J gene: TRBJ1-5
V gene: TRBV18

CDR3 protein: CASSRKGTTSGRATDHNEQFF
J gene: TRBJ2-1
V gene: TRBV13

CDR3 protein: CASTDPGDPLSGNTIYF
J gene: TRBJ1-3
V gene: TRBV2

CDR3 protein: CASQDSPNYGYTF
J gene: TRBJ1-2
V gene: TRBV2

CDR3 protein: CASTWTGGEYEQYF
J gene: TRBJ2-7
V gene: TRBV6-1

CDR3 protein: CASSISGSSNVLTF
J gene: TRBJ2-6
V gene: TRBV7-3

CDR3 protein: CASAGGNYGYTF
J gene: TRBJ1-2
V gene: TRBV7-9

CDR3 protein: CASSFRGRGFEQFF
J gene: TRBJ2-1
V gene: TRBV28

CDR3 protein: CASSQDDVRGGGYTF
J gene: TRBJ1-2
V gene: TRBV3-1

CDR3 protein: CSVENPQGTSPYEQYF
J gene: TRBJ2-7
V gene: TRBV29-1

CDR3 protein: CASSSGPGYYGYTF
J gene: TRBJ1-2
V gene: TRBV28

CDR3 protein: CAWRGRDRVSVGELFF
J gene: TRBJ2-2
V gene: TRBV30

CDR3 protein: CASSQIQGPGNTIYF
J gene: TRBJ1-3
V gene: TRBV14

CDR3 protein: CASSVAGSGNTDTQYF
J gene: TRBJ2-3
V gene: TRBV9

CDR3 protein: CASGYPPTGTSGSPSSYEQYF
J gene: TRBJ2-7
V gene: TRBV11-2